This entry lists 21 T cell receptor beta chains sequenced from one sample in a study of blood T cell repertoires in COVID-19. Libraries were prepared by immunoSEQ multiplex PCR; TCRdb keeps only in-frame clonotypes and omits some of them. The data show roughly 190,000 clones, around 84% seen once. The sequenced sample was peripheral blood. These receptors all come from a woman between 65 and 79 years old with COVID-19, enrolled during active disease.

The rearrangement links TRBV30 to TRBJ1-2; maybe TRBD1 (6 bases). The V and J ends lost 4 bases and 1 base respectively, with 10 bases between them. This CDR3 has 13 amino acids. Germline lookup yields CDR1 GTSNPN and CDR2 SVGIG (reference sequence). CDR3 coding DNA: TGTGCCTGGAATAGGGGGGGTAACTATGGCTACACCTTC. Protein: CAWNRGGNYGYTF.

The chain joins TRBV27 to TRBJ2-1; TRBD1 aligns across 9 bases. Trimming removed 2 bases from V and 10 bases from J; junction bases left unmatched: 6. The CDR3 extends over 14 amino acids. The germline V gene has CDR1 MNHEY and CDR2 SMNVEV (reference sequence). In DNA, the CDR3 is TGTGCCAGCAGTTTACGGGACAGGGTGTCCGAGCAGTTCTTC. It encodes CASSLRDRVSEQFF.

The J gene is TRBJ1-5, the V gene TRBV7-8; 7 bases map to TRBD1. V trimming: 4 bases; J trimming: 3 bases; junction bases outside the gene matches: 9. Per the germline V gene, CDR1 is SGHVS and CDR2 is FQNEAQ. The CDR3 covers 16 residues. The CDR3 spells CASSSPSGQPNQPQHF. For the CDR3, the DNA is TGTGCCAGCAGCTCTCCTTCGGGACAGCCCAATCAGCCCCAGCATTTT.

This clone has only one observation. The chain recombines TRBV6-2 or TRBV6-3 with TRBJ2-5, with D maybe TRBD1 (6 bases). The CDR3 is made up of 15 amino acids. Trimming removed 3 bases from V and 1 base from J, with 12 bases in between. The V gene's germline CDR1 is MNHEY and CDR2 SVGEGT. DNA for the CDR3: TGTGCCAGCAGTTATGGCCAGGGGACCCAAGAGACCCAGTACTTC. Translating gives CASSYGQGTQETQYF.

The rearrangement uses TRBV24-1 and TRBJ2-1; D is perhaps TRBD1 (6 bases). The germline CDR1 and CDR2 sequences are KGHDR and SFDVKD. The V end was cut by 4 bases, the J end by 12 bases, with 15 bases between. The CDR3 contains 13 residues. CDR3 coding DNA: TGTGCCACCAGTGAGGGGGCGCGCCGCGGGCAGTTCTTC. Translation gives CATSEGARRGQFF.

The J gene is TRBJ1-1, the V gene TRBV28; the D is unclear. The V and J ends lost 4 bases and 5 bases respectively, with 20 bases between them. There are 16 residues in the CDR3. Germline loops: CDR1 MDHEN, CDR2 SYDVKM. CDR3 loop: CASSSPRAAEETEAFF. CDR3 DNA: TGTGCCAGCAGTTCCCCGCGGGCGGCTGAGGAGACTGAAGCTTTCTTT.

The chain joins TRBV5-6 to TRBJ2-2, with a possible D match to TRBD1 (5 bases). In germline, CDR1 is SGHDT, CDR2 YYEEEE. The length of the CDR3 is 15 residues. Trimming took 2 bases from V and 7 from J, leaving 15 bases between them. The DNA for the CDR3 is TGTGCCAGCAGCTTTGTCGCAGGGAATGGCGGGGAGCTGTTTTTT. Translating it yields CASSFVAGNGGELFF.

The chain combines TRBV5-1 with TRBJ1-4, with D perhaps matching TRBD1 (5 bases). The CDR3 totals 15 residues. Germline CDR1 is SGHRS and CDR2 is YFSETQ. V was pared by 0 bases and J by 7 bases, with 13 bases between. This CDR3 reads CASSLAAGDGEKLFF. The DNA for the CDR3 is TGCGCCAGCAGCTTGGCAGCGGGGGATGGTGAAAAACTGTTTTTT.

V is TRBV7-2 and J is TRBJ2-1, with TRBD2 matching 7 bases. With V trimmed by 1 base and J by 5 bases, 5 bases remained unmatched. Germline V gene lookup returns CDR1 SGHTA and CDR2 FQGNSA. The CDR3 runs 15 residues. The CDR3 nucleotides read TGTGCCAGCAGCTTAGGAGGGAGGGTTAACAATGAGCAGTTCTTC. It encodes CASSLGGRVNNEQFF. The variable domain in full, with the rest retrieved from reference TRBV7-2 and TRBJ2-1, is GAGVSQSPSNKVTEKGKDVELRCDPISGHTALYWYRQSLGQGLEFLIYFQGNSAPDKSGLPSDRFSAERTGGSVSTLTIQRTQQEDSAVYLCASSLGGRVNNEQFFGPGTRLTVL.

This clone was recorded only once. V gene TRBV21-1 combines with J gene TRBJ2-7; the D segment call TRBD1 is taken from the table without a DNA check. TRBV21-1 is tagged as a pseudogene. This CDR3 contains 17 residues. CDR3 DNA: TGTGCCATTTCCGCGGATGAAGGGGACAGGGGGAAGTACGAGCAGTACTTC. The encoded protein is CAISADEGDRGKYEQYF.

At least ten counts were recorded for this clone. This chain links TRBV27 with TRBJ2-1, with TRBD2 as a possible D gene (5 bases). Germline V gene sequence: CDR1 MNHEY, CDR2 SMNVEV (reference sequence). V was clipped by 5 bases and J by 0 bases, with 11 bases between them. The CDR3 has 15 residues. The CDR3 here is CASSLAGRSYNEQFF. CDR3 DNA sequence: TGTGCCAGCAGTCTTGCGGGTCGCTCCTACAATGAGCAGTTCTTC.

The V call is TRBV28, the J call TRBJ1-5; TRBD1 might be the D (5 bases). The CDR3 loop spans 12 amino acids. CDR1 is MDHEN and CDR2 is SYDVKM in the germline V gene. Trimming stripped 3 bases from V and 5 bases from J, with 5 bases between. CDR3 protein: CASSLGHQPQHF. The CDR3, as DNA: TGTGCCAGCAGTTTGGGGCATCAGCCCCAGCATTTT. Full variable domain (missing parts from reference TRBV28 and TRBJ1-5): DVKVTQSSRYLVKRTGEKVFLECVQDMDHENMFWYRQDPGLGLRLIYFSYDVKMKEKGDIPEGYSVSREKKERFSLILESASTNQTSMYLCASSLGHQPQHFGDGTRLSIL.

This chain links TRBV28 with TRBJ2-7, with D possibly being TRBD2 (6 bases). Germline CDR1 and CDR2: MDHEN and SYDVKM. With 8 bases removed from V and 2 bases from J, the gap between germline ends came to 13 bases. The CDR3 has 13 residues. The DNA of the CDR3 is TGTGCCAGCCTTAGGGGCGGGACCTACGAGCAGTACTTC. Protein sequence: CASLRGGTYEQYF.

This CDR3 is CASSLGTSGASGNTQYF. As DNA, the CDR3 is TGTGCCAGCAGCCTAGGGACTAGCGGTGCTTCAGGGAATACGCAGTATTTT. The chain joins TRBV7-2 to TRBJ2-3, with TRBD2 identical over 11 bases. J lost 7 bases, V lost 5 bases, and 14 bases had no gene match. Germline-derived CDR1 and CDR2 are SGHTA and FQGNSA. The CDR3 runs to 17 residues.

This chain uses TRBV28 with TRBJ1-4, with 7 bases identical to TRBD1. Germline V lookup: CDR1 MDHEN, CDR2 SYDVKM. The CDR3 loop spans 18 amino acids. Unmatched junction bases numbered 12, after V lost 5 bases and J lost 0 bases. In nucleotides, the CDR3 is TGTGCCAGCAGTGTCCTTGAGACAGGGAACCCAACTAATGAAAAACTGTTTTTT. Translating gives CASSVLETGNPTNEKLFF.

The CDR3 DNA follows: TGTGCCAGCAGCGTATTCGACAGGACGAACACAGATACGCAGTATTTT. This encodes CASSVFDRTNTDTQYF. This chain uses TRBV9 with TRBJ2-3, with D possibly TRBD1 on 6 matching bases. Germline V gene sequence: CDR1 SGDLS, CDR2 YYNGEE. Trimming shortened V by 1 base and J by 2 bases, and 14 bases separated the two germline ends. The CDR3 runs to 16 residues.

This CDR3 reads CASSRLGYEQFF. CDR3 coding DNA: TGTGCCAGCAGTCGACTAGGGTATGAGCAGTTCTTC. The V and J genes are TRBV28 and TRBJ2-1; TRBD2 might be the D (6 bases). This CDR3 region has 12 residues. Germline values: CDR1 MDHEN, CDR2 SYDVKM. V lost 5 bases and J lost 8, with 10 bases in between.

This chain uses TRBV2 with TRBJ2-1; D gene ambiguous. Trimming took off 2 bases at V and 4 bases at J, with 6 bases between the two ends. Germline-derived CDR1 and CDR2 are SNHLY and FYNNEI. The CDR3 covers 13 residues. The CDR3 protein is CASSESRYNEQFF. As DNA, the CDR3 is TGTGCCAGCAGTGAAAGCCGGTACAATGAGCAGTTCTTC. The full variable domain, completed using reference TRBV2 and TRBJ2-1, is EPEVTQTPSHQVTQMGQEVILRCVPISNHLYFYWYRQILGQKVEFLVSFYNNEISEKSEIFDDQFSVERPDGSNFTLKIRSTKLEDSAMYFCASSESRYNEQFFGPGTRLTVL.

J is TRBJ2-2 and V is TRBV29-1; 8 nucleotides match TRBD2. This CDR3 is 15 amino acids long. Unmatched junction bases numbered 11, after V lost 6 bases and J lost 5 bases. Germline V CDR1 and CDR2: SQVTM, ANQGSEA. The CDR3 DNA reads as TGCAGCGTCGCCTCCTGGGCGGGGGGAACCGGGGAGCTGTTTTTT. It yields the protein CSVASWAGGTGELFF.

This clone was picked up one time. Other DNA sequences in the sample encode the same CDR3. The chain carries TRBV2 and TRBJ1-1, with TRBD1 matching 7 bases. Germline V CDR1 and CDR2: SNHLY, FYNNEI. CDR3 length: 13 amino acids. With V trimmed by 4 bases and J by 2 bases, 1 base remained unmatched. CDR3 sequence (DNA): TGTGCCAGCAGTGGACAGGGCAACACTGAAGCTTTCTTT. Translating it yields CASSGQGNTEAFF.

CDR3 region: CAWSKIAGGGTQYF. DNA of the CDR3: TGTGCCTGGAGTAAAATAGCGGGAGGAGGTACGCAGTATTTT. The V call is TRBV30, the J call TRBJ2-3; TRBD2 matches 10 bases. The CDR3 length is 14 residues. V lost 2 bases and J lost 8; bases outside the gene matches: 7. The germline CDR1 and CDR2 sequences are GTSNPN and SVGIG (reference sequence). Using reference TRBV30 and TRBJ2-3 for the parts outside the CDR3, the full variable domain is SQTIHQWPATLVQPVGSPLSLECTVEGTSNPNLYWYRQAAGRGLQLLFYSVGIGQISSEVPQNLSASRPQDRQFILSSKKLLLSDSGFYLCAWSKIAGGGTQYFGPGTRLTVL.